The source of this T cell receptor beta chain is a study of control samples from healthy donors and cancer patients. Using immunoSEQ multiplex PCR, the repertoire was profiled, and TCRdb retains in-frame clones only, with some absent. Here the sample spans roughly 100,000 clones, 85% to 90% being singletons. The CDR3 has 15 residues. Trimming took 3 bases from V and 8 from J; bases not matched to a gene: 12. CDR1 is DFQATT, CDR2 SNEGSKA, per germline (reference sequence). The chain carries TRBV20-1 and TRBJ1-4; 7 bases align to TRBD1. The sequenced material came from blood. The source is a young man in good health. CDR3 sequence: CSASLDRTGVEKLFF. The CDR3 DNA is TGCAGTGCTAGTTTGGATCGGACAGGTGTGGAAAAACTGTTTTTT.